These 18 T cell receptor beta chains share one sample of origin, sequenced in a study of blood T cell repertoires in COVID-19 (TCRdb year 2020). The library was prepared using the immunoSEQ multiplex PCR assay. TCRdb took over this immuneACCESS table, retaining in-frame rearrangements with V and J assigned. Such tables are incomplete; in checked studies, under half of the missing clones stem from an unresolved V gene, and the remainder is unexplained. For this sample the table gives under 60,000 clones, of which over 75% were detected only once. The ten largest clones capture 9.5% to 15% of the sample. Sequencing used peripheral blood. Every receptor here comes from a human donor with active COVID-19. The donor label of this sample is uncertain.

The chain links TRBV28 to TRBJ2-5, with 9 bases aligning to TRBD1. From germline, CDR1 is MDHEN and CDR2 SYDVKM. The CDR3 covers 15 residues. V was clipped by 7 bases and J by 2 bases; unmatched bases: 8. CDR3 protein: CASIDRGTGQETQYF. The CDR3 DNA sequence: TGTGCCAGCATCGACCGGGGGACAGGGCAAGAGACCCAGTACTTC.

The chain joins TRBV19 to TRBJ2-5, with D possibly TRBD2 on 6 matching bases. Germline values: CDR1 LNHDA, CDR2 SQIVND (reference sequence). V lost 6 bases and J 5 bases, leaving 22 bases between the germline ends. The CDR3 consists of 16 residues. This CDR3 reads CASRIRGSGIRETQYF. CDR3 in DNA: TGTGCCAGTAGGATACGGGGGAGTGGCATCCGGGAGACCCAGTACTTC.

This clone was found once. This chain links TRBV7-2 with TRBJ2-1, with 7 positions matching TRBD1. CDR1 and CDR2 (germline): SGHTA, FQGNSA. J was trimmed by 0 bases and V by 6 bases; bases with no gene match: 5. There are 15 residues in the CDR3. The CDR3 nucleotides are TGTGCCAGCAGTCTAGACAGGGCCTCCTACAATGAGCAGTTCTTC. Its protein is CASSLDRASYNEQFF.

This sequence joins TRBV4-1 and TRBJ1-1; 7 bases fit TRBD1. The germline gives CDR1 MGHRA, CDR2 YSYEKL. This CDR3 comprises 14 residues. V shed 4 bases and J 0 bases; nucleotides not matched to a gene: 2. The CDR3 DNA reads TGCGCCAGCAGCCCGACAGGGCTGAACACTGAAGCTTTCTTT. Its protein is CASSPTGLNTEAFF.

The genes are TRBV28 and TRBJ1-2; D is unclear. V was cut by 5 bases and J by 10 bases, with 20 bases left in between. The CDR3 length is 14 residues. Germline V CDR1 and CDR2: MDHEN, SYDVKM. CDR3 nucleotide sequence: TGTGCCAGCAGTCCCGGCGGCTCCCCTGGGTCCTACACCTTC. Translated: CASSPGGSPGSYTF.

The chain recombines TRBV5-3 with TRBJ1-1, with D tentatively TRBD1 (6 bases). TRBV5-3 is annotated as an ORF whose role is uncertain. Trimming left V 5 bases short and J 3 bases short, with 17 bases between. The CDR3 covers 15 residues. CDR3 loop: CARSWDTRIYTEAFF. CDR3 nucleotides: TGTGCCAGAAGTTGGGACACGCGCATTTACACTGAAGCTTTCTTT.

The chain combines TRBV27 with TRBJ1-1; D uncertain. The CDR3 is 11 residues long. Germline V lookup: CDR1 MNHEY, CDR2 SMNVEV (reference sequence). V gave up 4 bases and J gave up 7 bases, with 7 bases separating them. The CDR3 loop is CASSSGVEAFF. CDR3 nucleotide sequence: TGTGCCAGCAGTTCGGGAGTTGAAGCTTTCTTT.

This clone appeared a few times. The V and J genes are TRBV7-9 and TRBJ1-2; D gene ambiguous. Per germline, CDR1 SEHNR and CDR2 FQNEAQ (reference sequence). V gave up 0 bases and J gave up 7 bases, with 12 bases separating them. The CDR3 runs to 14 residues. DNA for the CDR3: TGTGCCAGCAGCTTAGCGTCCCTGGGCACTGGCTACACCTTC. Its translation: CASSLASLGTGYTF.

The rearrangement uses TRBV5-1 and TRBJ2-1; D is perhaps TRBD2 (5 bases). The germline V gene has CDR1 SGHRS and CDR2 YFSETQ. The CDR3 runs to 15 residues. V lost 3 bases and J lost 0, with 10 bases in between. This CDR3 reads CASSSEGHSYNEQFF. CDR3 sequence (DNA): TGCGCCAGCAGCTCCGAGGGTCACTCCTACAATGAGCAGTTCTTC.

J is TRBJ2-3 and V is TRBV6-5; TRBD2 is a possible D gene (6 bases). The CDR3 runs to 14 residues. Trimming pared 5 bases from V and 2 bases from J, leaving 11 bases between. Germline-derived CDR1 and CDR2 are MNHEY and SVGAGI. This CDR3 is CASSPGLITDTQYF. Here the CDR3 DNA reads TGTGCCAGCAGTCCAGGACTAATCACAGATACGCAGTATTTT.

The sample holds one count of this clone. V gene TRBV6-6 combines with J gene TRBJ2-7; D is possibly TRBD1 (6 bases). This CDR3 is built from 13 residues. V lost 5 bases, J lost 3 bases, and 11 bases lay in between. From germline, CDR1 is MNHNY and CDR2 SVGAGI (reference sequence). The CDR3 protein is CASSRLQGYEQYF. CDR3 bases: TGTGCCAGCAGTCGCCTACAGGGCTACGAGCAGTACTTC.

This clone was seen a few times. This chain uses TRBV30 with TRBJ1-6, with TRBD1 identical over 7 bases. V gave up 5 bases and J gave up 7 bases; unmatched junction bases: 5. Germline V lookup: CDR1 GTSNPN, CDR2 SVGIG (reference sequence). There are 13 residues in the CDR3. The CDR3 nucleotides read TGTGCCTGGGGTCCAGGGGGAAATTCACCCCTCCACTTT. The encoded protein is CAWGPGGNSPLHF.

The V and J genes are TRBV6-5 and TRBJ2-7; TRBD2 matches at 10 bases. J gave up 2 bases and V 7 bases, and 5 bases lay outside the gene matches. The CDR3 has 14 residues. Germline V lookup: CDR1 MNHEY, CDR2 SVGAGI. This CDR3 is CASTFLAGAYEQYF. As DNA, the CDR3 is TGTGCCAGCACCTTTCTAGCGGGGGCCTACGAGCAGTACTTC.

J is TRBJ2-2 and V is TRBV18; D unresolved. The V end was cut by 0 bases, the J end by 1 base, with 6 bases between. Looked up from germline, CDR1 is KGHSH and CDR2 is LQKENI. CDR3 length: 15 residues. Written as DNA, the CDR3 is TGTGCCAGCTCACCACCGTTTCTGAACACCGGGGAGCTGTTTTTT. Protein sequence: CASSPPFLNTGELFF.

This clone was observed a handful of times. V and J are TRBV30 and TRBJ1-5; possible D gene TRBD1, 5 bases. CDR1 and CDR2 (germline): GTSNPN, SVGIG (reference sequence). V lost 4 bases, J lost 7 bases, and 14 bases lay in between. The CDR3 has 13 amino acids. Here the CDR3 DNA reads TGTGCCTGGACGGATAGGGGCGGCCAGCCCCAGCATTTT. Protein: CAWTDRGGQPQHF.

The genes are TRBV10-1 and TRBJ1-2, with TRBD1 identical over 7 bases. The CDR3 length is 13 residues. Germline CDR1 WNHNN, CDR2 SYGVQD (reference sequence). V was clipped by 3 bases and J by 5 bases; unmatched bases: 3. CDR3 residues: CASSDPGGYGYTF. CDR3 sequence (DNA): TGCGCCAGCAGTGATCCAGGGGGATATGGCTACACCTTC.

This clone was seen only once. This chain joins TRBV18 and TRBJ2-3; 7 bases map to TRBD2. This CDR3 is built from 21 residues. With V trimmed by 3 bases and J by 5 bases, 26 bases remained unmatched. Germline V CDR1 and CDR2: KGHSH, LQKENI. The CDR3 coding sequence is TGTGCCAGCTCACCCATTGAGCGACGCGGAAACATGGGGAGGGCCAAAGATACGCAGTATTTT. Translating it yields CASSPIERRGNMGRAKDTQYF.

The chain joins TRBV5-1 to TRBJ2-1, with D maybe TRBD2 (6 bases). There are 14 residues in the CDR3. V shed 4 bases and J shed 3 bases, with 11 bases lying between them. Germline V gene sequence: CDR1 SGHRS, CDR2 YFSETQ. CDR3 sequence: CASSPDYYYNEQFF. The CDR3, as DNA: TGCGCCAGCAGCCCGGACTATTACTACAATGAGCAGTTCTTC.